This T cell receptor beta chain was recovered during a study of control samples from healthy donors and cancer patients. V was cut by 2 bases and J by 8 bases, with 10 bases left in between. The length of the CDR3 is 13 residues. Looked up from germline, CDR1 is SGHDT and CDR2 is YYEEEE. Profiled with immunoSEQ multiplex PCR; TCRdb holds only in-frame clones, not every one. This sample has fewer than 200,000 clones, with roughly 93% found just once. The origin of this receptor is a woman aged 55-69 years in good health. The sample taken for sequencing was blood. The rearrangement uses TRBV5-6 and TRBJ1-4; D is ambiguous. The CDR3 reads CASSFEPKEKLFF. The DNA for the CDR3 is TGTGCCAGCAGCTTTGAACCAAAGGAAAAACTGTTTTTT.